The rows below give T cell receptor beta chains drawn from one sample of a study of T cells after posttransplantation cyclophosphamide. The data were produced by immunoSEQ multiplex PCR, yet TCRdb's version contains in-frame clones alone and is incomplete. The sample is made up of 9,500 to 12,000 clones, none counted only once. The starting material was PBMCs, obtained after allogeneic stem cell transplant with posttransplant cyclophosphamide. Receptors originate from a female patient aged 40-49 years who received an allogeneic stem cell transplant from a related donor, was CMV-positive, and had no GVHD. Some T cells may trace back to the graft donor. The CDR3 runs from the conserved cysteine through the conserved F or W. The D gene is left open where the match is weak. Part of the rows lack a size; the others show once, few, many or a class for expanded clones.

J: TRBJ2-7
D: .
size: many
V: TRBV4-1
DNA: TGCGCCAGCAGCCAAGGTGAACAGGGTCTCTACGAGCAGTACTTC
CDR3: CASSQGEQGLYEQYF

J: TRBJ2-2
D: .
size: few
V: TRBV5-1
DNA: TGCGCCAGCAGCTTGGGGGTAGGGGCGAACACCGGGGAGCTGTTTTTT
CDR3: CASSLGVGANTGELFF

J: TRBJ1-2
D: TRBD1
size: many
V: TRBV19
DNA: TGTGCCAGTAGTGACAGGGTCGACTATGGCTACACCTTC
CDR3: CASSDRVDYGYTF

J: TRBJ1-2
D: .
size: many
V: TRBV6-6
DNA: TGTGCCAGCAGTTACTCGCGGACGACAGACCTCTATGGCTACACCTTC
CDR3: CASSYSRTTDLYGYTF

J: TRBJ1-2
D: .
size: medium-sized
V: TRBV5-5
DNA: TGTGCCAGCAGCTTGGAAGGGTATTGGTATGGCTACACCTTC
CDR3: CASSLEGYWYGYTF

J: TRBJ2-2
D: .
size: many
V: TRBV2
DNA: TGTGCCAGCAGTGATGGGACAAACACCGGGGAGCTGTTTTTT
CDR3: CASSDGTNTGELFF

J: TRBJ2-7
D: .
size: many
V: TRBV6-2/TRBV6-3
DNA: TGTGCCAGCAGAGCCCAGGGAAGGCAGTCCGCCTACGAGCAGTACTTC
CDR3: CASRAQGRQSAYEQYF

J: TRBJ1-2
D: TRBD1
size: many
V: TRBV12-3/TRBV12-4
DNA: TGTGCCAGCAGTGACACAGGGGGCGTTAACTATGGCTACACCTTC
CDR3: CASSDTGGVNYGYTF

J: TRBJ2-5
D: .
size: few
V: TRBV23-1
DNA: TGCGCCAGCACGAGGGGCCATAAACAAGAGACCCAGTACTTC
CDR3: CASTRGHKQETQYF

J: TRBJ2-2
D: TRBD1
size: many
V: TRBV5-1
DNA: TGCGCCAGCAGGGTTTGGGGACAGGGGAACACCGGGGAGCTGTTTTTT
CDR3: CASRVWGQGNTGELFF

J: TRBJ1-2
D: TRBD1
size: many
V: TRBV2
DNA: TGTGCCAGCAGCCCGACAGGGGGCGGCTATGGCTACACCTTC
CDR3: CASSPTGGGYGYTF

J: TRBJ1-5
D: .
size: many
V: TRBV2
DNA: TGTGCCAGCAGTCTGTCTTTCTTTAACAATCAGCCCCAGCATTTT
CDR3: CASSLSFFNNQPQHF

J: TRBJ1-6
D: TRBD1
size: many
V: TRBV4-3
DNA: TGCGCCAGCAGCCACGCTACAACCGACAGGGGTAAATCACCCCTCCACTTT
CDR3: CASSHATTDRGKSPLHF

J: TRBJ2-7
D: .
size: many
V: TRBV2
DNA: TGTGCCAGCAGTGAGATAGGGGGCTCCTACGAGCAGTACTTC
CDR3: CASSEIGGSYEQYF

J: TRBJ2-2
D: .
size: many
V: TRBV4-2
DNA: TGTGCCAGCAGCCAAGAGGGGGCGGGGGCTGCTAACACCGGGGAGCTGTTTTTT
CDR3: CASSQEGAGAANTGELFF

J: TRBJ1-5
D: .
size: many
V: TRBV14
DNA: TGTGCCAGCAGCCAAGATTCGCGGCAGCCCCAGCATTTT
CDR3: CASSQDSRQPQHF

J: TRBJ2-3
D: TRBD2
size: few
V: TRBV9
DNA: TGTGCCAGCAGCGCCTCCGGGACTAGGAATGCAGATACGCAGTATTTT
CDR3: CASSASGTRNADTQYF

J: TRBJ1-1
D: .
size: medium-sized
V: TRBV11-2
DNA: TGTGCCAGCAGCTTTAGAGCCACTGAAGCTTTCTTT
CDR3: CASSFRATEAFF

J: TRBJ1-3
D: TRBD1
size: many
V: TRBV11-3
DNA: TGTGCCAGCAGCCCCGGGACAGCCGACTCTGGAAACACCATATATTTT
CDR3: CASSPGTADSGNTIYF

J: TRBJ1-1
D: .
size: many
V: TRBV19
DNA: TGTGCCAGTAGTCGGACATCTGAAGCTTTCTTT
CDR3: CASSRTSEAFF

J: TRBJ1-5
D: .
size: many
V: TRBV7-9
DNA: TGTGCCAGCAGCCCCGAAGCGGGAGTTCAAATTAATCAGCCCCAGCATTTT
CDR3: CASSPEAGVQINQPQHF

J: TRBJ2-2
D: TRBD2
size: many
V: TRBV6-1
DNA: TGTGCCAGCAGTGAATCTAGCGGGGGAGCCGGGGAGCTGTTTTTT
CDR3: CASSESSGGAGELFF

J: TRBJ1-4
D: .
size: many
V: TRBV27
DNA: TGTGCCAGCAGTTCCCCAGGGTCAGCTAATGAAAAACTGTTTTTT
CDR3: CASSSPGSANEKLFF

J: TRBJ1-1
D: .
size: many
V: TRBV5-1
DNA: TGCGCCAGCAGCTTGGCGGGGGGGCCGACAGCTGAAGCTTTCTTT
CDR3: CASSLAGGPTAEAFF

J: TRBJ1-1
D: TRBD1
size: many
V: TRBV4-1
DNA: TGCGCCAGCAGCCGAATCCAGGTTCGGGACAGGGAGTCGGTGAACACTGAAGCTTTCTTT
CDR3: CASSRIQVRDRESVNTEAFF

J: TRBJ2-3
D: .
size: many
V: TRBV5-1
DNA: TGCGCCAGCAGCTTTTGGCCCCCAGATACGCAGTATTTT
CDR3: CASSFWPPDTQYF

J: TRBJ2-1
D: .
size: .
V: TRBV11-2
DNA: TGTGCCAGCCTCGGGGGTTACAATGAGCAGTTCTTC
CDR3: CASLGGYNEQFF

J: TRBJ2-5
D: TRBD2
size: many
V: TRBV19
DNA: TGTGCCAGTAGTGCCGGACTAGCGGGGGTAATCCAAGAGACCCAGTACTTC
CDR3: CASSAGLAGVIQETQYF

J: TRBJ1-6
D: .
size: many
V: TRBV11-2
DNA: TGTGCCAGCAGCCTCTCCGGGGTGCGGAGCTCCTATAATTCACCCCTCCACTTT
CDR3: CASSLSGVRSSYNSPLHF

J: TRBJ1-2
D: .
size: few
V: TRBV9
DNA: TGTGCCAGCAGCCCGCGACAGAACTATGGCTACACCTTC
CDR3: CASSPRQNYGYTF

J: TRBJ1-1
D: TRBD1
size: many
V: TRBV12-3/TRBV12-4
DNA: TGTGCCAGCAGCAGGGGACAGCTCACGGCTTTCTTT
CDR3: CASSRGQLTAFF

J: TRBJ1-2
D: TRBD1
size: many
V: TRBV5-1
DNA: TGCGCCAGCAGCTTGGCGGGACAGGGGATCAACTATGGCTACACCTTC
CDR3: CASSLAGQGINYGYTF

J: TRBJ2-2
D: TRBD1
size: many
V: TRBV7-6
DNA: TGTGCCAGCAGCCTGACAGGGGGCCTCACCGGGGAGCTGTTTTTT
CDR3: CASSLTGGLTGELFF

J: TRBJ1-6
D: .
size: many
V: TRBV12-3/TRBV12-4
DNA: TGTGCCAGCAGTTTACGGGGGGCGGGTTCACCCCTCCACTTT
CDR3: CASSLRGAGSPLHF

J: TRBJ1-1
D: .
size: many
V: TRBV12-3/TRBV12-4
DNA: TGTGCTATTCGGGCGGGGTACACTGAAGCTTTCTTT
CDR3: CAIRAGYTEAFF